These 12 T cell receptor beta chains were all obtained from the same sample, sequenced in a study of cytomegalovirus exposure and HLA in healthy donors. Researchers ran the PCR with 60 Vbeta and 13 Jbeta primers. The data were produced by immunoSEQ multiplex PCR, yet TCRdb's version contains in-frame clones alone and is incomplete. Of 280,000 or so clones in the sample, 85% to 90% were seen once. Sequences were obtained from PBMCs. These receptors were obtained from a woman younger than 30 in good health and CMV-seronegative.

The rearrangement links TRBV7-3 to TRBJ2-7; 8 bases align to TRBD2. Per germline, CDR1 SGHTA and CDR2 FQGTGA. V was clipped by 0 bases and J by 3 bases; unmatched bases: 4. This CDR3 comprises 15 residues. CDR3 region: CASSLTSGALYEQYF. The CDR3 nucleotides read TGTGCCAGCAGCTTAACTAGCGGGGCCCTCTACGAGCAGTACTTC.

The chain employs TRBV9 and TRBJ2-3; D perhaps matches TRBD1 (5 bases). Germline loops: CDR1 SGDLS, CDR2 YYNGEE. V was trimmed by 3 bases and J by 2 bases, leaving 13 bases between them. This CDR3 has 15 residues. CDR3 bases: TGTGCCAGCAGCGGGGGCCAGGGATTCACAGATACGCAGTATTTT. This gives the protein CASSGGQGFTDTQYF.

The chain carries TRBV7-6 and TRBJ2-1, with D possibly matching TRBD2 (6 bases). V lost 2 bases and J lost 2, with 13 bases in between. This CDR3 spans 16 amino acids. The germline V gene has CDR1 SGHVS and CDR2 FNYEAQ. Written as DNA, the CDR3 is TGTGCCAGCAGCTTACGGGAGCAGAGGGCCTACAATGAGCAGTTCTTC. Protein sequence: CASSLREQRAYNEQFF.

CDR3 DNA sequence: TGTGCCAGCAGCTTATCGGACATTCCTAACTATGGCTACACCTTC. It specifies CASSLSDIPNYGYTF. V and J are TRBV13 and TRBJ1-2; D is possibly TRBD1 (5 bases). CDR1 PRHDT and CDR2 FYEKMQ come from the germline V gene (reference sequence). There are 15 residues in the CDR3. Between the trimmed V and J ends, which lost 2 bases and 0 bases, there was a span of 10 bases.

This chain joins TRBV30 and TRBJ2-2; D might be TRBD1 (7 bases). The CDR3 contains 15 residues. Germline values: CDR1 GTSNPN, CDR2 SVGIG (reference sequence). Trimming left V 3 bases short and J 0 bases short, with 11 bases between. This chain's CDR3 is CAWSQGGSNTGELFF. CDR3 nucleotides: TGTGCCTGGAGCCAGGGGGGTTCGAACACCGGGGAGCTGTTTTTT.

This CDR3 reads CASSLGGGSGSPLHF. The CDR3 nucleotides are TGTGCCAGCAGCTTGGGGGGGGGCAGTGGTTCACCCCTCCACTTT. V and J are TRBV5-6 and TRBJ1-6; tentative D call: TRBD1 (6 bases). CDR3 length equals 15 residues. Per germline, CDR1 SGHDT and CDR2 YYEEEE. V dropped 0 bases and J dropped 9 bases, with 13 bases sitting between them.

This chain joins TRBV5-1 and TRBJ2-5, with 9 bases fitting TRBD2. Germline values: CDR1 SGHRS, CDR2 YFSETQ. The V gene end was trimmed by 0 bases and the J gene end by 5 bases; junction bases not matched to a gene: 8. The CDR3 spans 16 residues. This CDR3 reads CASSLAVAGGLETQYF. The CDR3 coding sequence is TGCGCCAGCAGCTTGGCCGTGGCGGGGGGGCTGGAGACCCAGTACTTC.

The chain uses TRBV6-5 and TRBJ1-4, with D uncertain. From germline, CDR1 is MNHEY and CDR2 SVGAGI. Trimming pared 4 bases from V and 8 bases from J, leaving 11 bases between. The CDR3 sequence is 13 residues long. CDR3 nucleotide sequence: TGTGCCAGCAGTTCACTGACAAGGGAAAAACTGTTTTTT. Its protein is CASSSLTREKLFF.

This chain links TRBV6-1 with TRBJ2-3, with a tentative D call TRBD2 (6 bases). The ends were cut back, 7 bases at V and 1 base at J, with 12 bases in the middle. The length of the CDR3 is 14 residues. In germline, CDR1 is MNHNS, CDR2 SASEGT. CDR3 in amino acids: CASTMGGGTDTQYF. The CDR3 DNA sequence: TGTGCCAGCACCATGGGGGGAGGCACAGATACGCAGTATTTT.

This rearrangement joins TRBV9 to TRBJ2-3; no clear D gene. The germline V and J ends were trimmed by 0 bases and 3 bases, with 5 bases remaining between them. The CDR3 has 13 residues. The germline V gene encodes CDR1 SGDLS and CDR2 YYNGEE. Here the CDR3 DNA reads TGTGCCAGCAGCGTAGCTTTGACAGATACGCAGTATTTT. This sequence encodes CASSVALTDTQYF.

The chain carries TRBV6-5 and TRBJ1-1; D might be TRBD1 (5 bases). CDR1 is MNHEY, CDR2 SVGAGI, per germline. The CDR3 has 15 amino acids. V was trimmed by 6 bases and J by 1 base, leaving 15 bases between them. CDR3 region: CASRRRGGSNTEAFF. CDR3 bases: TGTGCCAGCAGGCGTCGGGGGGGTTCGAACACTGAAGCTTTCTTT.

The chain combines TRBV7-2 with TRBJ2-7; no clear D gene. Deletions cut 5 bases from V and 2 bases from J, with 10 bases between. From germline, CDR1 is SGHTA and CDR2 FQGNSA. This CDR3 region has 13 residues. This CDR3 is CASSLLVAYEQYF. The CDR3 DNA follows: TGTGCCAGCAGCCTACTTGTCGCCTACGAGCAGTACTTC.